The T cell receptor beta chain under discussion was sequenced for a study of shared clonotypes between healthy human individuals. Trimming shortened V by 2 bases and J by 1 base, and 6 bases separated the two germline ends. This CDR3 contains 13 residues. From germline, CDR1 is MNHNS and CDR2 SASEGT. Comment on this clone: Its antigen is undetermined.

Deep was the level used in running the assay. Sequenced by immunoSEQ multiplex PCR; TCRdb stores in-frame clones only, minus some. The repertoire holds hundreds of thousands of clones, with over 95% as singletons. The study's findings and limits: The low donor count limited represented genetic and exposure-history diversity.

CD45RO-negative cells were positively selected for CCR7, leaving out terminally differentiated effector memory CD45RA+ cells. The sequencing input was naive CD8+ T cells sorted from blood. The TCR sequence derives from a woman under 40 in good health. This chain connects TRBV6-1 to TRBJ2-7, with D unclear. CDR3 nucleotides: TGTGCCAGCAGTGAACCGGGTTCCTACGAGCAGTACTTC. This codes for CASSEPGSYEQYF.